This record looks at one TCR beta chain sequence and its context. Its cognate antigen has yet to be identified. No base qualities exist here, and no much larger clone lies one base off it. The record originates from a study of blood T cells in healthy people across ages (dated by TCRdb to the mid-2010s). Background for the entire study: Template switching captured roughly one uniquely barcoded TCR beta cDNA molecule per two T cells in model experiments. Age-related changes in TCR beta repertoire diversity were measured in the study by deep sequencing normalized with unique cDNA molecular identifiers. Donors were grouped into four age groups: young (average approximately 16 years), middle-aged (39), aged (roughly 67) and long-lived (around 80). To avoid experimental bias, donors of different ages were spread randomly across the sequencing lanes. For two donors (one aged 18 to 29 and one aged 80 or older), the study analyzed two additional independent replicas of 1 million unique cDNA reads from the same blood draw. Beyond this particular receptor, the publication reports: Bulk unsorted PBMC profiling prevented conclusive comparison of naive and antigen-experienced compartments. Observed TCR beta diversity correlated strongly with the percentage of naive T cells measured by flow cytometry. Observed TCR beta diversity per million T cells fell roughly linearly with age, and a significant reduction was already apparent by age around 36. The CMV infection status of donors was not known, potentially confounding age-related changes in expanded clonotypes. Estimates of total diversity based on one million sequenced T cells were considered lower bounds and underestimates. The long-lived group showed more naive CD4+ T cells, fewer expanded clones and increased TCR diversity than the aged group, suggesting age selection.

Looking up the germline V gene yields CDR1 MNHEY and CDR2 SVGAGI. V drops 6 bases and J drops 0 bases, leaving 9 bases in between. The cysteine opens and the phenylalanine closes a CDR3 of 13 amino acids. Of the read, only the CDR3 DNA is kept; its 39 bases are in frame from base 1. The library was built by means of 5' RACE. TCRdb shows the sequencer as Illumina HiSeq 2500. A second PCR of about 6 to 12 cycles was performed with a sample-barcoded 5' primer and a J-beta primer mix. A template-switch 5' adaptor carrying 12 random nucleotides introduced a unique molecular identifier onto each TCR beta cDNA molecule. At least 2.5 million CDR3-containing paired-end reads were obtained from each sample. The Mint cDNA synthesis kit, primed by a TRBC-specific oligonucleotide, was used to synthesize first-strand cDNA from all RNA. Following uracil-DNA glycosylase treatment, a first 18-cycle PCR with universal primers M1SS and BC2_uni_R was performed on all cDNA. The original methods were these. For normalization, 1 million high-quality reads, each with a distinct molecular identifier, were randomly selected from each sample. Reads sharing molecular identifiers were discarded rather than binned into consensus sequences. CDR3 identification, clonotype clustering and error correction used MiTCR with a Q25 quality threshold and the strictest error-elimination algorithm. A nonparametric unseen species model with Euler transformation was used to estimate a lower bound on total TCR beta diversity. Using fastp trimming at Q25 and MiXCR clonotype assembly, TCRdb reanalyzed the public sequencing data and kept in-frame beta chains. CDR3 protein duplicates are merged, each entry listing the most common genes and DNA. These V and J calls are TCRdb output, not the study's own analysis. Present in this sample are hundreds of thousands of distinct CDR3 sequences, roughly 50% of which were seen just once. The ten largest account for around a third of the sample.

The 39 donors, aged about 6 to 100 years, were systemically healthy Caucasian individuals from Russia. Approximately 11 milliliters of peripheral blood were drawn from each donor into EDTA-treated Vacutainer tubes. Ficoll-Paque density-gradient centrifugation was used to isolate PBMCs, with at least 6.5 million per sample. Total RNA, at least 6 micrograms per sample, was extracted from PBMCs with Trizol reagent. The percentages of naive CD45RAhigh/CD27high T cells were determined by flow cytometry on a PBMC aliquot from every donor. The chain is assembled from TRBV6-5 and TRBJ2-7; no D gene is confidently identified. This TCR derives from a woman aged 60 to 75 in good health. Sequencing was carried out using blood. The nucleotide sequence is TGTGCCAGCAGCTCACCCGACTCCTACGAGCAGTACTTC. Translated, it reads CASSSPDSYEQYF.